This TCR beta chain appears in the sequencing data of a study of immune heterogeneity within non-small cell lung tumors. Study-level results: Identical dominant CDR3 beta clonotypes recurred across tumor sites within a patient, alongside site-unique high-frequency clones. Local clonality of T cells correlated moderately yet significantly with local tumor mutational burden (R about 0.34).

This clonotype is medium-sized (0.01 to 0.1%) by share. Its cognate antigen is unknown. Template came from bulk tumor genomic DNA, at approximately 600 ng per sample. Several biopsies were spaced far apart within each primary tumor and obtained as surgery took place. Newly diagnosed with untreated non-small cell lung cancer, the patients underwent curative surgery. TCR beta CDR3 was amplified by multiplex PCR using 32 V and 13 J primers. Via MiXCR, TCRdb re-called the multiplex PCR reads, giving one row per CDR3 protein. This sample carries 6,000 to 8,500 distinct CDR3 sequences, around 21% of them seen once, and the ten largest clones take over 12%. The CDR3 runs 13 residues. The V end was cut by 0 bases, the J end by 5 bases, with 5 bases between. Germline V gives CDR1 SGHVS, CDR2 FNYEAQ.

The J gene is TRBJ2-1, the V gene TRBV7-6; no definite D call. This receptor was identified in a man aged 55 to 70 with non-small cell lung cancer. What was sequenced was lung tumor tissue. The CDR3 spells CASSLAGNNEQFF. The CDR3 region has the DNA TGTGCCAGCAGCTTAGCGGGGAACAATGAGCAGTTCTTC.